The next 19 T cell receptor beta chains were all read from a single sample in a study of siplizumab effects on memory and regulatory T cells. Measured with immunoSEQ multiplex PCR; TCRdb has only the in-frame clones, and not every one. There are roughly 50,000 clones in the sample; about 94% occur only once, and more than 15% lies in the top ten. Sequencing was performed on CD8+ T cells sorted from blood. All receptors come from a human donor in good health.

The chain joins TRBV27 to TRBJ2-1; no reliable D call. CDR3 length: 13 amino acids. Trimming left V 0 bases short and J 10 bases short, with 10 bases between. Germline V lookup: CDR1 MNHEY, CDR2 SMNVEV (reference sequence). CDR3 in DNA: TGTGCCAGCAGTTTATCCCTGGCAGCCGAGCAGTTCTTC. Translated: CASSLSLAAEQFF.

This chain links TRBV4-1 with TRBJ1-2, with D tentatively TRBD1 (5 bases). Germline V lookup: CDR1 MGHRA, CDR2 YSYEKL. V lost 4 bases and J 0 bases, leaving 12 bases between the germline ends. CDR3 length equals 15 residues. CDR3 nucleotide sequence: TGCGCCAGCAGCCCAAGGGACGCAGCTAACTATGGCTACACCTTC. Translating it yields CASSPRDAANYGYTF.

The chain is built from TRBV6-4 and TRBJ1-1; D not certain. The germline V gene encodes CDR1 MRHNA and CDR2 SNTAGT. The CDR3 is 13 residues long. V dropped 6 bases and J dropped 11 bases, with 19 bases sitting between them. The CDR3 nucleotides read TGTGCCAGCAGCCAAACGCCGGGAGGATCGGCTTTCTTT. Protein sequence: CASSQTPGGSAFF.

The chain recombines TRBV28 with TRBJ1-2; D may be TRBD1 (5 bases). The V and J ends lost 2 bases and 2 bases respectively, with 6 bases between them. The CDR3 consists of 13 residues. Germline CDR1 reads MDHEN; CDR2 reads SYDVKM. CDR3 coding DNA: TGTGCCAGCAGTTTAAACAGGAACTATGGCTACACCTTC. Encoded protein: CASSLNRNYGYTF.

CDR3 sequence: CAWVGTSGTYNEQFF. The CDR3 DNA follows: TGTGCCTGGGTAGGAACTAGCGGGACTTACAATGAGCAGTTCTTC. The V and J genes are TRBV30 and TRBJ2-1, with 10 bases fitting TRBD2. CDR3 size: 15 residues. Looked up from germline, CDR1 is GTSNPN and CDR2 is SVGIG (reference sequence). Trimming cost V 5 bases and J 4 bases; bases outside gene matches: 8.

CDR3 bases: TGTGCCAGCAGTTTAACGGGACGCTGGGAGTCTGGAAACACCATATATTTT. The encoded protein is CASSLTGRWESGNTIYF. V is TRBV27 and J is TRBJ1-3; D perhaps matches TRBD1 (5 bases). The germline V gene encodes CDR1 MNHEY and CDR2 SMNVEV (reference sequence). V was shortened by 2 bases and J by 1 base, with 15 bases between the two germline ends. This CDR3 is built from 17 residues.

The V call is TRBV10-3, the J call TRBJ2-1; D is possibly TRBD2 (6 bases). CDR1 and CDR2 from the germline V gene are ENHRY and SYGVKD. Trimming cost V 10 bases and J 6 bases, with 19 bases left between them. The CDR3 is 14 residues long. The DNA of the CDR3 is TGTGCCACCTCAATGGCGGGGCTTCGCAATGAGCAGTTCTTC. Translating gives CATSMAGLRNEQFF.

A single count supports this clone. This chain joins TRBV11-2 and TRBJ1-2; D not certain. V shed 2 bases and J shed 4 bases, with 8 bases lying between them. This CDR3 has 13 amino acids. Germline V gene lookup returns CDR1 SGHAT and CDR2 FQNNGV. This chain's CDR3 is CASSLHPSYGYTF. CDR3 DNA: TGTGCCAGCAGCTTACACCCCAGCTATGGCTACACCTTC.

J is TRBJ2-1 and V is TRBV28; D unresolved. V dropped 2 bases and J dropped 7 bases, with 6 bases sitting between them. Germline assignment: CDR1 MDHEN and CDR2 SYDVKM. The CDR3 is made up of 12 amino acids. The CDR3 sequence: CASSLPSNEQFF. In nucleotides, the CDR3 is TGTGCCAGCAGTTTACCCTCGAATGAGCAGTTCTTC.

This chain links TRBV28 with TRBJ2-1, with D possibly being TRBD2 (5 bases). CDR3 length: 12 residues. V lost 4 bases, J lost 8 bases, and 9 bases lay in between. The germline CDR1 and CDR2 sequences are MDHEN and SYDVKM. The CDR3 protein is CASSSELDEQFF. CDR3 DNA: TGTGCCAGCAGTTCCGAACTAGATGAGCAGTTCTTC. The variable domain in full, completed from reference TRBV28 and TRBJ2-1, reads DVKVTQSSRYLVKRTGEKVFLECVQDMDHENMFWYRQDPGLGLRLIYFSYDVKMKEKGDIPEGYSVSREKKERFSLILESASTNQTSMYLCASSSELDEQFFGPGTRLTVL.

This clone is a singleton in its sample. The CDR3 loop reads CASTGQMNTGELFF. CDR3 coding DNA: TGTGCCAGCACGGGACAGATGAACACCGGGGAGCTGTTTTTT. J is TRBJ2-2 and V is TRBV6-5, with TRBD1 matching 7 bases. The CDR3 is 14 residues long. The germline CDR1 and CDR2 sequences are MNHEY and SVGAGI. V was clipped by 7 bases and J by 1 base; unmatched bases: 3.

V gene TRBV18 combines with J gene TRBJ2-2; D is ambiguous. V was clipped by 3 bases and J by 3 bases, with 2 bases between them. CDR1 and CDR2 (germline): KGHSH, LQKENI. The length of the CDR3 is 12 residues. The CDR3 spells CASSPDTGELFF. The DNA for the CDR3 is TGTGCCAGCTCACCGGACACCGGGGAGCTGTTTTTT. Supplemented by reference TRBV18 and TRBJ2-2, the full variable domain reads NAGVMQNPRHLVRRRGQEARLRCSPMKGHSHVYWYRQLPEEGLKFMVYLQKENIIDESGMPKERFSAEFPKEGPSILRIQQVVRGDSAAYFCASSPDTGELFFGEGSRLTVL.

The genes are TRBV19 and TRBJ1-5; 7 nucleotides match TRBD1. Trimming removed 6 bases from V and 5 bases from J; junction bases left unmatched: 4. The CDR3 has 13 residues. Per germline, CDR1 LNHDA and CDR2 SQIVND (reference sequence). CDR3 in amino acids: CASRTGRDQPQHF. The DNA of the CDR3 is TGTGCCAGTAGGACAGGGAGAGATCAGCCCCAGCATTTT.

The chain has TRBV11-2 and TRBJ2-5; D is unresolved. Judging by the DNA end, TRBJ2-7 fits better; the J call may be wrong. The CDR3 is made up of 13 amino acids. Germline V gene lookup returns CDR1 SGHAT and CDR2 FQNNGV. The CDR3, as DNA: TGTGCCAGCAGCTTATCTGGATTCTACGAGCAGTACTTC. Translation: CASSLSGFYEQYF.

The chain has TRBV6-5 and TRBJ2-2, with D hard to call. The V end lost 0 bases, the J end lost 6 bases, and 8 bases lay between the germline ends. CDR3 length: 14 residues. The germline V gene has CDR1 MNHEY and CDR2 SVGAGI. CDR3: CASSYSPRSGELFF. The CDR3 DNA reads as TGTGCCAGCAGTTACTCCCCCAGATCCGGGGAGCTGTTTTTT.

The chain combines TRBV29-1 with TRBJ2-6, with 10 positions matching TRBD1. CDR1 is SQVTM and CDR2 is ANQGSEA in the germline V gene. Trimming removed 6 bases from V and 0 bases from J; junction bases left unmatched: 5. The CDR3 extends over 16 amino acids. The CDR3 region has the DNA TGCAGCGTGTGGACAGGGGGACACTCTGGGGCCAACGTCCTGACTTTC. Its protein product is CSVWTGGHSGANVLTF.

The CDR3 DNA sequence: TGTGCCAGCAGCTTAGTCCTGGCGGGAGGTGCCCCCTACGAGCAGTACTTC. Translating gives CASSLVLAGGAPYEQYF. The chain employs TRBV11-2 and TRBJ2-7, with 8 bases lining up with TRBD2. Germline CDR1 reads SGHAT; CDR2 reads FQNNGV. The CDR3 has 17 amino acids. The V segment lost 1 base and the J segment 2 bases; nucleotides outside the gene matches: 10. The full variable domain, rest sourced from reference TRBV11-2 and TRBJ2-7, is EAGVAQSPRYKIIEKRQSVAFWCNPISGHATLYWYQQILGQGPKLLIQFQNNGVVDDSQLPKDRFSAERLKGVDSTLKIQPAKLEDSAVYLCASSLVLAGGAPYEQYFGPGTRLTVT.

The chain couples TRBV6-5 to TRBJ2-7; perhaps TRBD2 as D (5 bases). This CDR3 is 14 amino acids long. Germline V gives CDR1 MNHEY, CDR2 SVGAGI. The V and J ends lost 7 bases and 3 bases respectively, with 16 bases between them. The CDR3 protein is CASKLLESGYEQYF. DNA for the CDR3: TGTGCCAGCAAGTTACTGGAGAGCGGCTACGAGCAGTACTTC.

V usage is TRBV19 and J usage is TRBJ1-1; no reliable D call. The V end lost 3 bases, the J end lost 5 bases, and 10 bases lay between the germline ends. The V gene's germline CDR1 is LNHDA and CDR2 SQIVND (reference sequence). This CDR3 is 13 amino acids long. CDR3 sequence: CASSIPAGTEAFF. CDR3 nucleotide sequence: TGTGCCAGTAGTATTCCAGCAGGTACTGAAGCTTTCTTT.